These 5 T cell receptor beta chains were all obtained from the same sample, sequenced in a study of T-cell reconstitution after alpha-beta-depleted transplantation in children. Unique molecular identifiers were incorporated when the TCRbeta library was constructed. MiXCR, applied by TCRdb to the PCR reads, yields one record per CDR3 protein. The sample consists of hundreds of thousands of distinct CDR3 sequences, roughly 15% of them appearing once. The source was PBMCs, collected from the stem cell graft. All receptors derive from a human donor who donated a stem cell graft to a child with Fanconi anemia.

This clonotype was seen more than once but under ten times. V usage is TRBV9 and J usage is TRBJ2-2, with D possibly being TRBD1 or TRBD2 (5 bases each). V lost 6 bases to trimming and J lost 4 bases, with 13 bases between them. This CDR3 is 14 amino acids long. Germline V CDR1 and CDR2: SGDLS, YYNGEE. The CDR3 is CASTRSGGTGELFF. In DNA form, the CDR3 reads TGTGCCAGCACCCGTAGTGGGGGCACCGGGGAGCTGTTTTTT.

This clonotype was recorded a few times. This rearrangement joins TRBV12-3 or TRBV12-4 to TRBJ2-1, with unresolved D. The CDR3 has 15 residues. V was pared by 0 bases and J by 8 bases, with 14 bases between. The CDR3 nucleotides are TGTGCCAGCAGTTTAGCGTCGGGTGGTGGGGATGAGCAGTTCTTC. Its protein product is CASSLASGGGDEQFF.

This clonotype appeared many times. V gene TRBV14 combines with J gene TRBJ2-3, with no clear D. V was shortened by 4 bases and J by 4 bases, with 12 bases between the two germline ends. CDR3 size: 14 residues. The germline V gene encodes CDR1 SGHDN and CDR2 FVKESK. CDR3 bases: TGTGCCAGCAGCCTCGACCCCGGGTCAGATACGCAGTATTTT. This gives the protein CASSLDPGSDTQYF.

A few counts support this clonotype. This sequence joins TRBV7-2 and TRBJ1-2, with D unresolved. This CDR3 is built from 15 residues. Germline CDR1 SGHTA, CDR2 FQGNSA. V lost 1 base and J lost 3, with 12 bases in between. The CDR3 DNA reads as TGTGCCAGCAGCTTAGTGCCCGGCGTCTACTATGGCTACACCTTC. Its protein product is CASSLVPGVYYGYTF.

This clonotype was observed a few times. The chain links TRBV11-1 to TRBJ1-1, with D unresolved. The germline CDR1 and CDR2 sequences are SGHAT and FQDESV (reference sequence). V was shortened by 2 bases and J by 5 bases, with 15 bases between the two germline ends. This CDR3 has 15 amino acids. DNA for the CDR3: TGTGCCAGCAGCTTATATGCCACCGGTGGGACTGAAGCTTTCTTT. It yields the protein CASSLYATGGTEAFF.